This T cell receptor beta chain was recovered during a study of shared clonotypes between healthy human individuals. This CDR3 comprises 15 residues. CDR1 is ENHRY and CDR2 is SYGVKD in the germline V gene. The junction had 7 bases not matched to a gene; V was cut back by 6 bases and J by 8 bases. The method was immunoSEQ multiplex PCR; TCRdb's version includes in-frame clones alone and lacks a portion of them. The data hold around 610,000 clones, with 95% to 96% observed a single time. In the naive CD8 group, cells lacked CD45RO and were positively selected for CCR7, so terminally differentiated effector memory CD45RA+ cells were left out. Among the donors, all were Caucasian adults who lived in Nashville, Tennessee.

The clonotype was recovered from a woman in her thirties in good health. Sequencing was carried out using naive CD8+ T cells sorted from blood. This chain uses TRBV10-3 with TRBJ2-2, with 12 positions matching TRBD1. This chain's CDR3 is CAIREGQGAPGELFF. The DNA for the CDR3 is TGTGCCATCAGGGAGGGACAGGGGGCGCCTGGGGAGCTGTTTTTT.